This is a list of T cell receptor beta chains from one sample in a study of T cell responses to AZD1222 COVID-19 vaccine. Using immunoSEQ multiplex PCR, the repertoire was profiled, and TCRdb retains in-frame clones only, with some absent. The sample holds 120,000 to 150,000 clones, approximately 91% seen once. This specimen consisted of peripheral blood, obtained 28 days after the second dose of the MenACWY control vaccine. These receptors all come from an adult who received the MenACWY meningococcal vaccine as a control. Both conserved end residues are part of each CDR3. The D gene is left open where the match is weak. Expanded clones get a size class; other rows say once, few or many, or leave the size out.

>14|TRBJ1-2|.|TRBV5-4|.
CASSPWAGTGGYTF
TGTGCCAGCAGCCCTTGGGCAGGAACGGGAGGCTACACCTTC
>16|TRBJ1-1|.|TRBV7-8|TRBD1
CASSLVANTGGTEAFF
TGTGCCAGCAGCTTAGTCGCCAATACAGGGGGCACTGAAGCTTTCTTT
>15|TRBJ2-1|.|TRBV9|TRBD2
CASSGGLAGANEQFF
TGTGCCAGCAGCGGGGGACTAGCGGGAGCAAATGAGCAGTTCTTC
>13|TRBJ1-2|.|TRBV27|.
CASSLRGGYGYTF
TGTGCCAGCAGTTTAAGGGGAGGCTATGGCTACACCTTC
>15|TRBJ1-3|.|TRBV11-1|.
CASSLEGNSGNTIYF
TGTGCCAGCAGCTTAGAAGGGAACTCTGGAAACACCATATATTTT
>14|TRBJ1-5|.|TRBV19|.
CASSATIGYQPQHF
TGTGCCAGTAGTGCCACGATCGGTTATCAGCCCCAGCATTTT
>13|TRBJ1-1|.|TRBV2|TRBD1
CASRDRENTEAFF
TGTGCCAGCCGGGACAGGGAGAACACTGAAGCTTTCTTT
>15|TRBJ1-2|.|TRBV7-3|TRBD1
CASSSQPGQGSGYTF
TGTGCCAGCAGCTCCCAACCGGGACAGGGGAGCGGCTACACCTTC
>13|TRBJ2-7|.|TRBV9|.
CASSALGDYEQYF
TGTGCCAGCAGCGCCCTGGGGGACTACGAGCAGTACTTC
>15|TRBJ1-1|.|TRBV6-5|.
CASSYSREVSTEAFF
TGTGCCAGCAGTTACTCGCGGGAGGTCAGCACTGAAGCTTTCTTT
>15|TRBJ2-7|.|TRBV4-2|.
CASSQEVSKIYEQYF
TGTGCCAGCAGCCAAGAAGTCTCCAAGATCTACGAGCAGTACTTC
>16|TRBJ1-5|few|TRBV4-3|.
CASSQDGTARNQPQHF
TGCGCCAGCAGCCAAGATGGCACCGCTCGAAATCAGCCCCAGCATTTT
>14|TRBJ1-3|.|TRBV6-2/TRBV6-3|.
CASSYRVSGNTIYF
TGTGCCAGCAGTTACCGGGTCTCTGGAAACACCATATATTTT
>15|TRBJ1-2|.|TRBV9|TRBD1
CASSPRTGGPYGYTF
TGTGCCAGCAGCCCCCGGACAGGGGGCCCTTATGGCTACACCTTC
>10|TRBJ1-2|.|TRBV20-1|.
CSAIRNGYTF
TGCAGTGCTATCAGGAATGGCTACACCTTC
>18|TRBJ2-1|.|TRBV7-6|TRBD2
CASSRSISGASSYNEQFF
TGTGCCAGCAGCCGATCGATCAGCGGGGCTAGCTCCTACAATGAGCAGTTCTTC
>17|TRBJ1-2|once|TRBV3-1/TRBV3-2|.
CASSQFPRADGNYGYTF
TGTGCCAGCAGCCAATTTCCTAGGGCGGACGGTAACTATGGCTACACCTTC
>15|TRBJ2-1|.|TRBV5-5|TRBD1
CASSFRGTGYNEQFF
TGTGCCAGCAGCTTCCGGGGGACAGGGTACAATGAGCAGTTCTTC
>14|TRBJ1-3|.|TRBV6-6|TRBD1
CASSGQGVGNTIYF
TGTGCCAGCAGCGGGCAGGGGGTCGGAAACACCATATATTTT
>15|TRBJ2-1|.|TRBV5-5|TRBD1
CASSLGPDRGGEQFF
TGTGCCAGCAGCTTGGGACCTGACAGGGGTGGTGAGCAGTTCTTC
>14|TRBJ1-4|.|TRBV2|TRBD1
CASRTGSTNEKLFF
TGTGCCAGCAGGACAGGGTCTACTAATGAAAAACTGTTTTTT
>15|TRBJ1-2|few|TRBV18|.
CASSPPGEPNYGYTF
TGTGCCAGCTCACCACCGGGCGAACCCAACTATGGCTACACCTTC